This T cell receptor (beta chain) stems from a study of blood T cell repertoires in COVID-19. Assay: immunoSEQ multiplex PCR; the TCRdb copy retains only in-frame clones and omits some. The sample has 190,000 or so clones, about 83% seen once. Unmatched junction bases numbered 4, after V lost 0 bases and J lost 4 bases. CDR1 is LNHNV, CDR2 YYDKDF, per germline (reference sequence). This CDR3 contains 15 residues. The sequencing sample was made of peripheral blood. This sequence originates from a woman in her late teens or twenties who had recovered from COVID-19. The chain combines TRBV15 with TRBJ2-3, with 7 positions matching TRBD1. The CDR3 DNA sequence: TGTGCCACCAGCAGAGATTCAGGGGGTGCAGATACGCAGTATTTT. Encoded protein: CATSRDSGGADTQYF.